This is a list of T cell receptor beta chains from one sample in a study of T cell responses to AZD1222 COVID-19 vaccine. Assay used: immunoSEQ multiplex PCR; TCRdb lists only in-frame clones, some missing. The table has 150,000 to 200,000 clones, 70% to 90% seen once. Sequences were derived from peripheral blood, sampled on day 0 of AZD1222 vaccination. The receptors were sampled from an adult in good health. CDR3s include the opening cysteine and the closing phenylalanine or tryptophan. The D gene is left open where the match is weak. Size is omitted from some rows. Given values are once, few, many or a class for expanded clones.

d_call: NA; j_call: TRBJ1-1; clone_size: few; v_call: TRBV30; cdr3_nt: TGTGCCTGGAAGGACAGTGGGAACACTGAAGCTTTCTTT; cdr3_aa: CAWKDSGNTEAFF
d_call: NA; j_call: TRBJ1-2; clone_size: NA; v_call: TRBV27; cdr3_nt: TGTGCCAGCAGAGCTTCCCGGGGGGGACTAACCTATGGCTACACCTTC; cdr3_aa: CASRASRGGLTYGYTF
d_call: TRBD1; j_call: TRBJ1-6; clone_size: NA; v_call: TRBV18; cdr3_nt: TGTGCCAGCTCACCTCGGACAGGGGGTGATTCACCCCTCCACTTT; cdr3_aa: CASSPRTGGDSPLHF
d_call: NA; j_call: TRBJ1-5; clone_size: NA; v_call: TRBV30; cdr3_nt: TGTGCCTATACTAGGACCGTTGGAAACGGTCAGCCCCAGCATTTT; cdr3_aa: CAYTRTVGNGQPQHF
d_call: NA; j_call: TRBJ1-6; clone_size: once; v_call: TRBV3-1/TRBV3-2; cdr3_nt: TGTGCCAGCAGCCGGGACGATAATTCACCCCTCCACTTT; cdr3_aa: CASSRDDNSPLHF
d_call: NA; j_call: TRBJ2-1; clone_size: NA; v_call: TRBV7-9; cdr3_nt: TGTGCCAGCAGCTTAGGCTACAATGAGCAGTTCTTC; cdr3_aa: CASSLGYNEQFF
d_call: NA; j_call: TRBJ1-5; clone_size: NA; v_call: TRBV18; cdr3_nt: TGTGCCAGCTCACCACAGGGCGGTCAGCCCCAGCATTTT; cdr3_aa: CASSPQGGQPQHF
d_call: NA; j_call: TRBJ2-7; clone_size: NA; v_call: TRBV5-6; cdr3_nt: TGTGCCAGCAGCTCCTACAGAAACGAGCAGTACTTC; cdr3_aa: CASSSYRNEQYF
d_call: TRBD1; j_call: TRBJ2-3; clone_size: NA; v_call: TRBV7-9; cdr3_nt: TGTGCCAGCAGAAATTTCCCGGGACAGTCAAGCACAGATACGCAGTATTTT; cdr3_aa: CASRNFPGQSSTDTQYF
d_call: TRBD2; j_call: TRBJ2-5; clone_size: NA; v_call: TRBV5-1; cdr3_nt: TGCGCCAGCAGCGAAACTAGCGGGGGACCCCAAGAGACCCAGTACTTC; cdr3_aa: CASSETSGGPQETQYF
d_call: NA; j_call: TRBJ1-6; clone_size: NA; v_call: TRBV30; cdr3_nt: TGTGCCTGGAGCGAAAACCGGGCCGTAAATTCACCCCTCCACTTT; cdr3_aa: CAWSENRAVNSPLHF
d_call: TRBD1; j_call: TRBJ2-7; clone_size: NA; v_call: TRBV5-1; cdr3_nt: TGCGCCAGCAGCTACTACCGACAGGGGGGATCCTACGAGCAGTACTTC; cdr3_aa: CASSYYRQGGSYEQYF
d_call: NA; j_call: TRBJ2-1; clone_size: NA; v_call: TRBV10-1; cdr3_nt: TGCGCCAGCAGTCAGGGGCCGAGCTCCTACAATGAGCAGTTCTTC; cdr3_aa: CASSQGPSSYNEQFF
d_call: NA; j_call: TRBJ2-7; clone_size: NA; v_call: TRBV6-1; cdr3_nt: TGTGCCAGCAGTGTGGGCTACGAGCAGTACTTC; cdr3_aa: CASSVGYEQYF
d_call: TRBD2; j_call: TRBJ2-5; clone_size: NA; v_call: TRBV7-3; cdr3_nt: TGTGCCAGCAGCTTATGGCGGGGGACCAACCAAGAGACCCAGTACTTC; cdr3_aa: CASSLWRGTNQETQYF
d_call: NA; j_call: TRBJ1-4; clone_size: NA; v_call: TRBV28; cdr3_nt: TGTGCCAGCAGGAAGCAAGTTGGAGAAAAACTGTTTTTT; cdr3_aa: CASRKQVGEKLFF